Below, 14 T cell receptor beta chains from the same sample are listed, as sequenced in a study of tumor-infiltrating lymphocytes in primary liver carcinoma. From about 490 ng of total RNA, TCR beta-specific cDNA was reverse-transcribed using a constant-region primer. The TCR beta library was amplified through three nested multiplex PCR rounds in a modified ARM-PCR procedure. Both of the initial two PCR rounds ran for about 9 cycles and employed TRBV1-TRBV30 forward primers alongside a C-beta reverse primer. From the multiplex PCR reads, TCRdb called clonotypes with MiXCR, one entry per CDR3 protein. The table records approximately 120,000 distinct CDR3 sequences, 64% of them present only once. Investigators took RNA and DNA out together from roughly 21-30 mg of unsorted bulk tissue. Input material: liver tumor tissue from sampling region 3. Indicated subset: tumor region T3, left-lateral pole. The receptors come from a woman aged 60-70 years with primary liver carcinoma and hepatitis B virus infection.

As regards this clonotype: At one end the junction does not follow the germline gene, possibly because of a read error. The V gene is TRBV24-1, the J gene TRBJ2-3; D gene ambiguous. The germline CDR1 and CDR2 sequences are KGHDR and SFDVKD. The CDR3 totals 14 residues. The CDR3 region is CATSERTRTDMQYF. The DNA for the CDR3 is TGTGCCACCAGTGAACGGACCCGCACAGATATGCAGTATTTT.

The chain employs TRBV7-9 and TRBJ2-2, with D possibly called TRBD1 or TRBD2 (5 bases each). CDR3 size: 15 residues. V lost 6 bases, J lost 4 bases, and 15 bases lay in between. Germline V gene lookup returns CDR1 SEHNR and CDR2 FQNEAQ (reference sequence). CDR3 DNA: TGTGCCAGCAGTCCGGGGCAGGGAACCACCGGGGAGCTGTTTTTT. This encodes CASSPGQGTTGELFF.

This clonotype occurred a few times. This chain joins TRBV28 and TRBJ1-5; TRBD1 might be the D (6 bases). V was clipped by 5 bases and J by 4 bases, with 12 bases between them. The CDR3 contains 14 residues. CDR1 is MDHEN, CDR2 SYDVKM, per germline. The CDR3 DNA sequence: TGTGCCAGCAGTAAGTGGACAGCGAATCAGCCCCAGCATTTT. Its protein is CASSKWTANQPQHF.

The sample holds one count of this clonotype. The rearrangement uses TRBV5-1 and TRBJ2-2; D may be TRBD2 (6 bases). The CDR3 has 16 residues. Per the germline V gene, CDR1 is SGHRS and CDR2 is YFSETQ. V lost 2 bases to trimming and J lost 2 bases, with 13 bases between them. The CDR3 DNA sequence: TGCGCCAGCAGCTTTACTGGCGGACTAAACACCGGGGAGCTGTTTTTT. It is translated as CASSFTGGLNTGELFF.

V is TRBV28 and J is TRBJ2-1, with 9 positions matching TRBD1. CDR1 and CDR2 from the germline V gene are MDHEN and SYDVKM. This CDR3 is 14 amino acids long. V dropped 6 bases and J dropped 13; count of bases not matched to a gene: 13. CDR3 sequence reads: CASSGGGTGQLQFF. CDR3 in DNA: TGTGCCAGCAGCGGCGGCGGGACAGGGCAACTCCAGTTCTTC.

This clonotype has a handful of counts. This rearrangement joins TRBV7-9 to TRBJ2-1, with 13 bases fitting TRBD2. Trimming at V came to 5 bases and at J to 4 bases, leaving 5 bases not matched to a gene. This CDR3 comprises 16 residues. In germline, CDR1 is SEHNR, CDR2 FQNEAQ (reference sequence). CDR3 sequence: CASSPGTSGKYNEQFF. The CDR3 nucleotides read TGTGCCAGCAGCCCAGGGACTAGCGGGAAATACAATGAGCAGTTCTTC. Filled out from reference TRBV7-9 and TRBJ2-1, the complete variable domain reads DTGVSQNPRHKITKRGQNVTFRCDPISEHNRLYWYRQTLGQGPEFLTYFQNEAQLEKSRLLSDRFSAERPKGSFSTLEIQRTEQGDSAMYLCASSPGTSGKYNEQFFGPGTRLTVL.

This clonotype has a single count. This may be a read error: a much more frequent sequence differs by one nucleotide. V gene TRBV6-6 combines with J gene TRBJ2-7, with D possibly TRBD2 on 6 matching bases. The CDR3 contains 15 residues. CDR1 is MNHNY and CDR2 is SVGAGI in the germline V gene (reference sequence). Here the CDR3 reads CVSTGGAGNPYEQYF. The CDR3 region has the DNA TGTGTCAGCACCGGCGGGGCCGGGAACCCCTACGAGCAGTACTTC.

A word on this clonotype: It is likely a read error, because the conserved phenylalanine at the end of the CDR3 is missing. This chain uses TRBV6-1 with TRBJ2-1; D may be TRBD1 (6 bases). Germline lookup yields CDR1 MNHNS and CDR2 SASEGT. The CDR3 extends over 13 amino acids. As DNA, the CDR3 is TGTGCCGGCAGTGAAAGGGGGAACTATGAGCAGTTCTCA. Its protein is CAGSERGNYEQFS.

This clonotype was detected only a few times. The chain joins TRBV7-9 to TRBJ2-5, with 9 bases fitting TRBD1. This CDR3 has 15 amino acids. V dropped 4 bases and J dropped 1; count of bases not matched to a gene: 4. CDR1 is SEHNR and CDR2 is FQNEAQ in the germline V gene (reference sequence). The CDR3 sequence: CASSWGQGPQETQYF. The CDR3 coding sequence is TGTGCCAGCAGCTGGGGACAGGGTCCCCAAGAGACCCAGTACTTC. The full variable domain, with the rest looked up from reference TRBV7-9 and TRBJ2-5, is DTGVSQNPRHKITKRGQNVTFRCDPISEHNRLYWYRQTLGQGPEFLTYFQNEAQLEKSRLLSDRFSAERPKGSFSTLEIQRTEQGDSAMYLCASSWGQGPQETQYFGPGTRLLVL.

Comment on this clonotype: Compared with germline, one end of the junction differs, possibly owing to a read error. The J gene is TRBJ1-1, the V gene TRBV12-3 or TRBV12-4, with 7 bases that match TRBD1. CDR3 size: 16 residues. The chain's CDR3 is CTSRGGRDRQDTEAFF. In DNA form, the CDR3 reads TGTACCAGCAGGGGGGGGCGCGATAGGCAAGACACTGAAGCTTTCTTT.

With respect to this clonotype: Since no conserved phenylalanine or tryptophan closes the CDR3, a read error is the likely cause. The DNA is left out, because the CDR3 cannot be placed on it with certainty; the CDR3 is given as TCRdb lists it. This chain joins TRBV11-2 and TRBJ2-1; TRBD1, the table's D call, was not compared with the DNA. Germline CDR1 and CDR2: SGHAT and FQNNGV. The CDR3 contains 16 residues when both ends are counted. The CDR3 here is CACSLDLTGGGDEQLY.

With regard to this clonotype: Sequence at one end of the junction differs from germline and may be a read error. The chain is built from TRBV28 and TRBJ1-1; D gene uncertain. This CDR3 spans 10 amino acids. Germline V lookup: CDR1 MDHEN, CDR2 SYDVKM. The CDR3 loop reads CAILDREALF. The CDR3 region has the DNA TGTGCCATCTTGGATCGAGAAGCTCTCTTT.

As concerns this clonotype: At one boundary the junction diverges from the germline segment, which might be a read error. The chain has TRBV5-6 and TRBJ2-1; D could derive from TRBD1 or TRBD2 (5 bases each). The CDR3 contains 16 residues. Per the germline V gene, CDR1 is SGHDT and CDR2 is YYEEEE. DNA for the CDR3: TGTGTCAGCAGCCTGTGGGGGTCAGGGTACTACAGTGAGCAGTTCTTC. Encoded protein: CVSSLWGSGYYSEQFF.

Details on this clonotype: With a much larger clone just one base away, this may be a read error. The CDR3 region is CASGLAPLVTQYF. The CDR3 nucleotides read TGTGCTAGTGGTTTGGCTCCTTTAGTTACGCAGTATTTT. The chain recombines TRBV12-5 with TRBJ2-3; no clear D. The CDR3 sequence is 13 residues long. Germline CDR1 and CDR2: LGHNT and FRNRAP. The V gene lost 1 base and the J gene lost 8 bases, with 10 bases spanning the gap.